This T cell receptor beta chain is from a study of Graves' ophthalmopathy and Graves' hyperthyroidism. Trimming removed 4 bases from V and 2 bases from J, with 12 bases in between. In germline, CDR1 is SGHRS, CDR2 YFSETQ. CDR3 length equals 14 residues. TCR beta CDR3 regions were amplified from RNA transcripts. The first round was an RT-PCR with HTBI primers, and the second round was a multiplex PCR. TCRdb passed the multiplex PCR reads through MiXCR, listing each CDR3 protein once. Here the sample spans about 23,000 distinct CDR3 sequences, nearly 50% being singletons. This rearrangement joins TRBV5-1 to TRBJ2-5, with D perhaps TRBD2 (6 bases). Material: peripheral blood. The receptor was derived from an adult woman with stable Graves' hyperthyroidism. The CDR3 region is CASSPGGMQETQYF. The CDR3 region has the DNA TGCGCCAGCAGCCCGGGCGGGATGCAAGAGACCCAGTACTTC.